The sequence of this TCR beta chain was determined in a study of T cell clonality in common variable immunodeficiency. Generated by immunoSEQ multiplex PCR, the TCRdb table keeps only in-frame clones and is missing some. The sample is made up of about 40,000 clones, none counted only once. This clone was counted many times. The observed sequence ends 3 residues before the CDR3 terminus, with the missing tail filled in from the germline J gene. V was clipped by 6 bases and J by 2 bases; unmatched bases: 4. The CDR3 loop spans 15 amino acids. CDR1 MNHEY and CDR2 SVGEGT come from the germline V gene. The receptor's source is a person aged 18-69 years in good health. Sequenced sample: peripheral blood mononuclear cells. The chain uses TRBV6-2 or TRBV6-3 and TRBJ1-6; TRBD1 aligns across 7 bases. The part of the CDR3 DNA that was read is TGTGCCAGCAGACTAGACAGGGCCTATAATTCACCC. This codes for CASRLDRAYNSP. The full CDR3 protein reads CASRLDRAYNSPLHF.